What follows describes a single T cell receptor beta chain. Its antigen is still unknown. The data stem from a study of cytomegalovirus exposure and HLA in healthy donors. Study details: Within the Caucasian-associated ancestry cluster were around 81% of the approximately 400 genotyped donors.

V lost 1 base, J lost 4 bases, and 9 bases stayed unmatched. The CDR3 spans 16 residues. Germline V gene sequence: CDR1 GTSNPN, CDR2 SVGIG (reference sequence). 60 Vbeta and 13 Jbeta primers were used in PCR. Generated by immunoSEQ multiplex PCR, the TCRdb table keeps only in-frame clones and is missing some. The sample yields over 75,000 clones, more than 60% seen once. The study's findings and limits: Overall, about 160 TCR beta chains were annotated as cytomegalovirus-associated. Reports showed the classifier diagnosing cytomegalovirus status with high specificity and sensitivity.

Sequenced sample: PBMCs. The origin of this receptor is a man aged 50 to 59 in good health and CMV-seropositive. This rearrangement joins TRBV30 to TRBJ2-7; 11 bases agree with TRBD1. In DNA form, the CDR3 reads TGTGCCTGGAGTGGAGATGCCGGGACAGGGGGGTACGAGCAGTACTTC. Amino acids: CAWSGDAGTGGYEQYF.